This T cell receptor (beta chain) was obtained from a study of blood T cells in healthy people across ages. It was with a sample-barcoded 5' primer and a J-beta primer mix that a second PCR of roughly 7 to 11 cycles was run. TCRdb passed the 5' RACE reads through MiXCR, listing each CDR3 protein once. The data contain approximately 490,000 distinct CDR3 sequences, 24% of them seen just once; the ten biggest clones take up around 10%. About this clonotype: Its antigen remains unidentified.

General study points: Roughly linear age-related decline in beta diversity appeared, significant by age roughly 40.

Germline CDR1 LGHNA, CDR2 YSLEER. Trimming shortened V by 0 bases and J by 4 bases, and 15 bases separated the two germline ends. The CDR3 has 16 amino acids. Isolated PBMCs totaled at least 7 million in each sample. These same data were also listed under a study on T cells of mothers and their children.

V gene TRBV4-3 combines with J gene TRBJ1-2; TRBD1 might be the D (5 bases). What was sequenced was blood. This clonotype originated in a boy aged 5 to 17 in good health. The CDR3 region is CASSQDRQPGPYGYTF. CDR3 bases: TGCGCCAGCAGCCAAGATCGACAGCCAGGACCCTATGGCTACACCTTC.